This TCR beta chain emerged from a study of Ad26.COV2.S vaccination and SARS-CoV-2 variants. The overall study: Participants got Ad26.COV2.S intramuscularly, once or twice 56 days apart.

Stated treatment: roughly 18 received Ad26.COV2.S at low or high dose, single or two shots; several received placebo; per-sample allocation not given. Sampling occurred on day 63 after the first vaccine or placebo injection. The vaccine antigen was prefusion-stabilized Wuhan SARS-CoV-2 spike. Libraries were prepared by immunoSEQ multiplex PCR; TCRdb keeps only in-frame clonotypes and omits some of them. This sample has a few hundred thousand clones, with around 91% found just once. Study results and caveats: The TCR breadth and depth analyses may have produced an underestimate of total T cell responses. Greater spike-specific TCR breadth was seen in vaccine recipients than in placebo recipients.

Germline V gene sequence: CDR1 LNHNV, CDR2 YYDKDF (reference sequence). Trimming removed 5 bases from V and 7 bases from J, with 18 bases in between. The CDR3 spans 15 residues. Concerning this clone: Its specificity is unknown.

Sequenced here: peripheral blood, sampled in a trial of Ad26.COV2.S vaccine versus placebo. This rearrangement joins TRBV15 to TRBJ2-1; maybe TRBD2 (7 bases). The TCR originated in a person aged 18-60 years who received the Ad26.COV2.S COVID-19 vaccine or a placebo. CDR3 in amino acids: CATSPRGAVWNEQFF. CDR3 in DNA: TGTGCCACCAGCCCTCGGGGGGCCGTCTGGAATGAGCAGTTCTTC.